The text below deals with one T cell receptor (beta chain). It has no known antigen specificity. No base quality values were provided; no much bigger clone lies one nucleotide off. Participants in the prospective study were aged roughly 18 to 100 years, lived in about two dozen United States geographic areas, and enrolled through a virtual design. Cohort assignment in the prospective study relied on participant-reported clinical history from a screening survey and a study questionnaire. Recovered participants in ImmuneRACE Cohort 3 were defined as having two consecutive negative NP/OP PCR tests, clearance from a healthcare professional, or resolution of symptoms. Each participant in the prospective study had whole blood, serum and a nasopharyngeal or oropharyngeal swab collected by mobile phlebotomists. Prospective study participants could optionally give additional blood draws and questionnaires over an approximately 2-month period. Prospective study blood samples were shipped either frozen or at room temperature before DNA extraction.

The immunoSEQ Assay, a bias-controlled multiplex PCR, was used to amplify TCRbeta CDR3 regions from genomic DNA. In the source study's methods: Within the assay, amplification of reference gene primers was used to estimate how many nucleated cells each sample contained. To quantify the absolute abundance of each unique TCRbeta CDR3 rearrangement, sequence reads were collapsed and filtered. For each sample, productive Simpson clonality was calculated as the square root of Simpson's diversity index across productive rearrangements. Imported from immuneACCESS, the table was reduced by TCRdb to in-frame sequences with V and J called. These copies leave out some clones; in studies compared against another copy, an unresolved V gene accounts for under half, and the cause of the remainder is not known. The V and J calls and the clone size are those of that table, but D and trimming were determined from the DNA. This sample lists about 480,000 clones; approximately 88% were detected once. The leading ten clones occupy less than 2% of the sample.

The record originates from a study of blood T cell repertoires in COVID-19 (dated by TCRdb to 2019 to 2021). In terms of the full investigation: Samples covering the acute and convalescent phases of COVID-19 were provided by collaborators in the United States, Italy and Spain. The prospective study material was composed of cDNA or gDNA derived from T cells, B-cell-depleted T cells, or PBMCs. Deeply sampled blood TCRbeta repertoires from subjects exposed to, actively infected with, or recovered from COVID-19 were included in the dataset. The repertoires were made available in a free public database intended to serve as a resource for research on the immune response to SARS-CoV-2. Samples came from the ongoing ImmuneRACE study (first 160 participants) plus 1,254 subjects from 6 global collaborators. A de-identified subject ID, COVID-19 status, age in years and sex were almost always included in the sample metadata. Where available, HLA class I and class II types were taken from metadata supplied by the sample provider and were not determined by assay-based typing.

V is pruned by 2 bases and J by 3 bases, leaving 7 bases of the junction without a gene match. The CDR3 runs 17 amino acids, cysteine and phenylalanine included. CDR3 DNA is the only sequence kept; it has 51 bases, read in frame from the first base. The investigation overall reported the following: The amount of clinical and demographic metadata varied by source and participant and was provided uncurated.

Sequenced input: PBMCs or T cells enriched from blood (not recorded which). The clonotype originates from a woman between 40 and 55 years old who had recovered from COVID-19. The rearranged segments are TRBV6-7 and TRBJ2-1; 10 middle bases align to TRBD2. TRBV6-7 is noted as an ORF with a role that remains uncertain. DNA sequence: TGTGCCAGCAGTTACACGATCGCTAGCGGGAGCTACAATGAGCAGTTCTTC. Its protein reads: CASSYTIASGSYNEQFF.